This T cell receptor (beta chain) was obtained from a study of CD8 T cells in ankylosing spondylitis. V dropped 5 bases and J dropped 6 bases, with 19 bases sitting between them. Per germline, CDR1 SEHNR and CDR2 FQNEAQ (reference sequence). This CDR3 comprises 15 residues. TCRdb re-called the 5' RACE reads with MiXCR, one entry per CDR3 protein. The sample holds roughly 180,000 distinct CDR3 sequences; around a tenth are singletons and the top ten take about 16%. This clonotype was seen a handful of times. Antigen unknown. Study conclusions and caveats: In the blood and synovial fluid of reactive arthritis, some motif variants had been previously reported. Made up of under ten highly homologous variants, a TCR beta motif appeared characteristic of ankylosing spondylitis blood.

The specimen was blood, either unsorted or a sorted T cell fraction (not recorded which). The receptor comes from a female donor with ankylosing spondylitis or in good health (not recorded which). V usage is TRBV7-9 and J usage is TRBJ1-2; D gene unclear. Here the CDR3 reads CASSEGRVGRDGYTF. CDR3 nucleotide sequence: TGTGCCAGCAGCGAGGGAAGAGTCGGGAGGGATGGCTACACCTTC.